The clone carrying this T cell receptor beta chain was recorded many times. Its antigen remains unidentified. Germline CDR1 reads MNHEY; CDR2 reads SMNVEV (reference sequence). Germline trimming cut 5 bases from V and 0 bases from J; bases unmatched to any gene: 6. The CDR3 is 16 amino acids. The data stem from a study of CD8+CD57+ T cells in acquired aplastic anemia. Study-level information: Each DNA sample taken from sorted CD4+ and CD8+ cells came to 2.5 to 4 ug on average. Healthy donor CD4+ cell samples had a mean of roughly 10 million reads. General study results and limits: A set of approximately 29 CD8+ CDR3 sequences was shared between patients and controls, and these sequences appeared highly expressed in patients. Researchers reported that CD8+ Simpson's diversity was not significantly different in patients versus controls.

According to the study, genomic DNA was the template for TCR beta VDJ and CDR3 profiling. One entry per CDR3 protein, called by TCRdb with MiXCR from the reads. The sample carries roughly 58,000 distinct CDR3 sequences, around 50% recorded once. Sequencing input: sorted CD4+, CD8+, or CD8+CD57+ T cells (not recorded which) from PBMCs. The TCR originated in a human donor in good health, serving as a control. The rearrangement joins TRBV27 to TRBJ2-3; 9 nucleotides line up with TRBD1. CDR3 bases: TGTGCCAGCAGTCCCGGGACAGGGACTAGCACAGATACGCAGTATTTT. Protein sequence: CASSPGTGTSTDTQYF.